The clone carrying this T cell receptor beta chain appeared many times. Antigen unknown. This specimen comes from a study of blood T cells in healthy people across ages. Findings and caveats of the study: CMV status of donors was not determined, possibly confounding expanded clonotype changes.

The CDR3 has 14 residues. Trimming cost V 7 bases and J 6 bases; bases outside gene matches: 8. Per germline, CDR1 MNHNS and CDR2 SASEGT. Peripheral blood was drawn, about 9.7 milliliters per donor. Through a sample-barcoded 5' primer and a J-beta primer mix, a second PCR was run for about 6 to 12 cycles. Using its own MiXCR run on the 5' RACE reads, TCRdb lists one record per CDR3 protein. This table holds 500,000 to 700,000 distinct CDR3 sequences, about 30% found once. The chain couples TRBV6-1 to TRBJ2-5, with 10 bases lining up with TRBD1. The material sequenced was blood. The sequence came from a woman older than 75 in good health. CDR3 sequence: CASTTGTGAKTQYF. CDR3 in DNA: TGTGCCAGCACTACCGGGACAGGGGCTAAGACCCAGTACTTC.